Following are 25 T cell receptor beta chains from one sample sequenced in a study of control samples from healthy donors and cancer patients. The protocol was immunoSEQ multiplex PCR, while the TCRdb copy is restricted to in-frame clones and leaves out a portion. The sample contains around 130,000 clones, roughly 89% of which appear only once. Sequences were obtained from PBMCs. The receptors were sampled from a man in his fifties with head and neck cancer.

Comments on this clone: Its ends do not fully match the called genes, so a read error is possible. The CDR3 spells CAISESNSEAFF. CDR3 nucleotides: TGTGCCATCAGTGAGTCGAACTCTGAAGCTTTCTTT. The chain uses TRBV10-3 and TRBJ1-1; the D is unclear. Germline values: CDR1 ENHRY, CDR2 SYGVKD. CDR3 length: 12 amino acids.

The chain has TRBV3-1 (or the pseudogene TRBV3-2) and TRBJ2-1, with D unresolved. The CDR3 extends over 12 amino acids. V was pared by 3 bases and J by 5 bases, with 5 bases between. Germline loops: CDR1 LGHDT, CDR2 YNNKEL (reference sequence). The CDR3 loop is CASSHLDNEQFF. As DNA, the CDR3 is TGTGCCAGCAGCCACCTGGACAATGAGCAGTTCTTC.

V and J are TRBV4-2 and TRBJ2-2; perhaps TRBD1 as D (5 bases). Germline V gene lookup returns CDR1 LGHNA and CDR2 YNFKEQ. Trimming removed 4 bases from V and 5 bases from J, with 8 bases in between. The CDR3 sequence is 13 residues long. CDR3 region: CASSLTGTGELFF. For the CDR3, the DNA is TGTGCCAGCAGCCTAACAGGAACCGGGGAGCTGTTTTTT.

This clone has just a few counts. This rearrangement joins TRBV4-2 to TRBJ2-7; the D gene is possibly TRBD1 (7 bases). Germline V gene sequence: CDR1 LGHNA, CDR2 YNFKEQ. Deletions cut 0 bases from V and 5 bases from J, with 17 bases between. This CDR3 spans 16 amino acids. CDR3 sequence (DNA): TGTGCCAGCAGCCAAGAATTGTCAGGGGGAGGTAACGAGCAGTACTTC. This translates into CASSQELSGGGNEQYF.

This clone appeared once. The V gene is TRBV19, the J gene TRBJ1-2; no definite D call. Germline values: CDR1 LNHDA, CDR2 SQIVND (reference sequence). V lost 2 bases and J 0 bases, leaving 16 bases between the germline ends. This CDR3 spans 17 amino acids. Written as DNA, the CDR3 is TGTGCCAGTAGTATATATGGAGGTGACGGAGCTAACTATGGCTACACCTTC. This encodes CASSIYGGDGANYGYTF. The complete variable domain, with remaining parts taken from reference TRBV19 and TRBJ1-2, reads DGGITQSPKYLFRKEGQNVTLSCEQNLNHDAMYWYRQDPGQGLRLIYYSQIVNDFQKGDIAEGYSVSREKKESFPLTVTSAQKNPTAFYLCASSIYGGDGANYGYTFGSGTRLTVV.

The chain combines TRBV9 with TRBJ1-1; D unclear. From germline, CDR1 is SGDLS and CDR2 YYNGEE. Trimming left V 4 bases short and J 1 base short, with 17 bases between. The CDR3 is 16 residues long. The CDR3 reads CASSFGAGRTNTEAFF. CDR3 bases: TGTGCCAGCAGCTTCGGCGCGGGTCGAACGAACACTGAAGCTTTCTTT.

This clone was detected only once. V is TRBV11-3 and J is TRBJ1-5; D call uncertain. The V gene lost 5 bases and the J gene lost 7 bases, with 9 bases spanning the gap. Germline CDR1 and CDR2: SGHNT and YENEEA. The CDR3 has 12 residues. CDR3 nucleotides: TGTGCCAGCAGCCTTCGACCGCAGCCCCAGCATTTT. It yields the protein CASSLRPQPQHF.

The gene calls are TRBV28 and TRBJ2-3; D possibly corresponds to TRBD2 (6 bases). Germline CDR1 MDHEN, CDR2 SYDVKM. The V gene lost 7 bases and the J gene lost 0 bases, with 11 bases spanning the gap. This CDR3 region has 14 residues. The CDR3 nucleotides are TGTGCCAGCATGTGGGGGACTAGCACAGATACGCAGTATTTT. It yields the protein CASMWGTSTDTQYF.

Remarks on this clone: Other nucleotide sequences from this sample produce the same CDR3. V usage is TRBV14 and J usage is TRBJ1-6; the D gene is possibly TRBD1 (6 bases). CDR3 length equals 18 residues. Per the germline V gene, CDR1 is SGHDN and CDR2 is FVKESK. Trimming removed 1 base at V and 6 bases at J, with 19 bases between. The CDR3 loop is CASSQAVATGGSNSPLHF. CDR3 DNA sequence: TGTGCCAGCAGCCAAGCCGTCGCGACAGGAGGTAGTAATTCACCCCTCCACTTT. Full variable domain (rest looked up from reference TRBV14 and TRBJ1-6): EAGVTQFPSHSVIEKGQTVTLRCDPISGHDNLYWYRRVMGKEIKFLLHFVKESKQDESGMPNNRFLAERTGGTYSTLKVQPAELEDSGVYFCASSQAVATGGSNSPLHFGNGTRLTVT.

V and J are TRBV20-1 and TRBJ2-7, with D possibly being TRBD1 or TRBD2 (5 bases each). The CDR3 extends over 11 amino acids. Germline-derived CDR1 and CDR2 are DFQATT and SNEGSKA (reference sequence). Trimming stripped 7 bases from V and 7 bases from J, with 14 bases between. This CDR3 reads CSVRGGAEQYF. The CDR3 coding sequence is TGCAGTGTGAGGGGCGGCGCTGAGCAGTACTTC.

The chain is built from TRBV19 and TRBJ2-5; TRBD2 aligns across 7 bases. Germline-derived CDR1 and CDR2 are LNHDA and SQIVND (reference sequence). CDR3 length equals 16 residues. The V gene end was trimmed by 1 base and the J gene end by 4 bases; junction bases not matched to a gene: 9. The CDR3 region is CASSIARAGERETQYF. CDR3 coding DNA: TGTGCCAGTAGTATAGCCCGCGCGGGAGAGCGAGAGACCCAGTACTTC. The whole variable domain, filled in from reference TRBV19 and TRBJ2-5, reads DGGITQSPKYLFRKEGQNVTLSCEQNLNHDAMYWYRQDPGQGLRLIYYSQIVNDFQKGDIAEGYSVSREKKESFPLTVTSAQKNPTAFYLCASSIARAGERETQYFGPGTRLLVL.

This chain joins TRBV30 and TRBJ1-2; D gene ambiguous. CDR1 and CDR2 from the germline V gene are GTSNPN and SVGIG (reference sequence). Trimming pared 4 bases from V and 3 bases from J, leaving 9 bases between. The length of the CDR3 is 12 residues. CDR3 DNA sequence: TGTGCCTGGAAGGGTTTGGACTATGGCTACACCTTC. As protein: CAWKGLDYGYTF. The whole variable domain, remainder taken from reference TRBV30 and TRBJ1-2, is SQTIHQWPATLVQPVGSPLSLECTVEGTSNPNLYWYRQAAGRGLQLLFYSVGIGQISSEVPQNLSASRPQDRQFILSSKKLLLSDSGFYLCAWKGLDYGYTFGSGTRLTVV.

This chain connects TRBV7-2 to TRBJ1-6; 9 bases fit TRBD1. Germline CDR1 SGHTA, CDR2 FQGNSA. The CDR3 has 15 amino acids. V lost 3 bases and J lost 5; bases outside the gene matches: 2. Here the CDR3 DNA reads TGTGCCAGCAGCTTGAGACAGGGGGATAATTCACCCCTCCACTTT. Its translation: CASSLRQGDNSPLHF.

DNA for the CDR3: TGTGCCAGCAGCTTAGTAGACACTGAGAACACTGAAGCTTTCTTT. This sequence encodes CASSLVDTENTEAFF. The chain joins TRBV7-9 to TRBJ1-1, with D unresolved. V lost 1 base, J lost 1 base, and 10 bases lay in between. The CDR3 has 15 amino acids. Germline V CDR1 and CDR2: SEHNR, FQNEAQ (reference sequence).

The V gene is TRBV28, the J gene TRBJ2-7, with D uncertain. CDR3 length: 13 residues. Germline V CDR1 and CDR2: MDHEN, SYDVKM. V shed 2 bases and J shed 1 base, with 6 bases lying between them. The DNA for the CDR3 is TGTGCCAGCAGTTTAATGGGTTCCTACGAGCAGTACTTC. As protein: CASSLMGSYEQYF.

This sequence joins TRBV6-5 and TRBJ1-1; D gene unclear. Germline assignment: CDR1 MNHEY and CDR2 SVGAGI. Trimming left V 0 bases short and J 4 bases short, with 9 bases between. The CDR3 runs 14 residues. The CDR3 here is CASSYSRASTEAFF. CDR3 DNA sequence: TGTGCCAGCAGTTACTCGCGCGCCTCCACTGAAGCTTTCTTT.

V usage is TRBV24-1 and J usage is TRBJ1-1, with a weak D call TRBD1 (5 bases). Germline assignment: CDR1 KGHDR and CDR2 SFDVKD. CDR3 length equals 15 residues. Deletions cut 5 bases from V and 1 base from J, with 13 bases between. The CDR3 coding sequence is TGTGCCACCAGTGTTGATACGGGGGGGAACACTGAAGCTTTCTTT. Protein: CATSVDTGGNTEAFF.

The V call is TRBV7-4, the J call TRBJ1-5; no clear D gene. With 3 bases removed from V and 4 bases from J, the gap between germline ends came to 10 bases. Germline-derived CDR1 and CDR2 are SGHVT and SQSDAQ. CDR3 size: 14 residues. This CDR3 is CASSFLSLNQPQHF. Here the CDR3 DNA reads TGTGCCAGCAGCTTCCTCTCCCTGAATCAGCCCCAGCATTTT.

This rearrangement joins TRBV28 to TRBJ2-3; possible D gene TRBD2, 6 bases. Per germline, CDR1 MDHEN and CDR2 SYDVKM. Trimming took 4 bases from V and 2 from J, leaving 25 bases between them. The CDR3 consists of 19 residues. CDR3 region: CASSSTLGTFLGPTDTQYF. In DNA form, the CDR3 reads TGTGCCAGCAGTTCGACCCTCGGGACTTTCTTGGGGCCCACAGATACGCAGTATTTT.

The gene calls are TRBV27 and TRBJ1-2, with D maybe TRBD1 (6 bases). The germline V gene encodes CDR1 MNHEY and CDR2 SMNVEV (reference sequence). CDR3 length: 14 amino acids. Trimming removed 2 bases at V and 4 bases at J, with 11 bases between. The DNA for the CDR3 is TGTGCCAGCAGTTTAAAGGGGGTTGGCTATGGCTACACCTTC. Translating gives CASSLKGVGYGYTF.

The chain joins TRBV6-5 to TRBJ1-4; TRBD1 matches at 9 bases. This CDR3 has 14 amino acids. J lost 6 bases, V lost 2 bases, and 1 base had no gene match. CDR1 is MNHEY, CDR2 SVGAGI, per germline. The CDR3 coding sequence is TGTGCCAGCAGTTACGGGACAGGGTATGAAAAACTGTTTTTT. Its translation: CASSYGTGYEKLFF.

Here the CDR3 reads CAITLGSYEGNEQFF. The CDR3, as DNA: TGTGCCATCACCTTGGGGAGCTACGAGGGAAATGAGCAGTTCTTC. The chain employs TRBV2 and TRBJ2-1, with D perhaps matching TRBD2 (5 bases). V was clipped by 10 bases and J by 7 bases, with 23 bases between them. Germline CDR1 reads SNHLY; CDR2 reads FYNNEI. The CDR3 consists of 15 residues.

J is TRBJ1-5 and V is TRBV28, with no clear D. Germline CDR1 and CDR2: MDHEN and SYDVKM. V was cut by 9 bases and J by 0 bases, with 9 bases left in between. The length of the CDR3 is 13 residues. The CDR3 DNA follows: TGTGCCAGTAACCGAAATAGCAATCAGCCCCAGCATTTT. It specifies CASNRNSNQPQHF.

This clone appeared many times. The V call is TRBV5-4, the J call TRBJ2-7; 7 positions agree with TRBD2. The V and J ends lost 1 base and 3 bases, in that order; junction bases with no gene match: 1. CDR1 and CDR2 from the germline V gene are SGHNT and YYREEE (reference sequence). CDR3 length: 13 amino acids. CDR3 protein: CASSLWGGYEQYF. The CDR3 region has the DNA TGTGCCAGCAGCTTGTGGGGGGGCTACGAGCAGTACTTC.

About this clone: An end of the junction differs from the germline gene, which may be a read error. This chain uses TRBV11-2 with TRBJ1-1; 7 nucleotides line up with TRBD1. Germline loops: CDR1 SGHAT, CDR2 FQNNGV. CDR3 length: 13 amino acids. As DNA, the CDR3 is TGTGCCGCAGCTTATACAGGGGCCCCTGAGGCTTTCTTT. The encoded protein is CAAAYTGAPEAFF.